The 17 T cell receptor beta chains presented below share a single source sample, sequenced in a study of T cells in localized non-small cell lung cancer. Assay: immunoSEQ multiplex PCR; the TCRdb copy retains only in-frame clones and omits some. The table has about 33,000 clones, around 77% seen once; the top ten hold about 16%. The sample consisted of peripheral blood, taken before any cancer treatment. The origin of the receptors is a male donor at least 60 years old with stage III squamous cell lung carcinoma.

V and J are TRBV11-2 and TRBJ2-5, with no clear D. V was trimmed by 0 bases and J by 5 bases, leaving 19 bases between them. This CDR3 has 17 residues. CDR1 and CDR2 from the germline V gene are SGHAT and FQNNGV. CDR3 sequence (DNA): TGTGCCAGCAGCTTAGATATTATGGGGTTATTGTCGGAGACCCAGTACTTC. This encodes CASSLDIMGLLSETQYF.

This sequence joins TRBV11-2 and TRBJ2-1; D may be TRBD1 or TRBD2 (5 bases each). CDR1 SGHAT and CDR2 FQNNGV come from the germline V gene. The V gene lost 5 bases and the J gene lost 0 bases, with 14 bases spanning the gap. This CDR3 spans 16 amino acids. CDR3: CASSPRDARSYNEQFF. In nucleotides, the CDR3 is TGTGCCAGCAGCCCCAGGGACGCACGCTCCTACAATGAGCAGTTCTTC.

The CDR3 is CASSKEGNQPQHF. CDR3 DNA: TGTGCCAGCAGCAAAGAGGGCAATCAGCCCCAGCATTTT. V gene TRBV21-1 combines with J gene TRBJ1-5. TRBV21-1 is flagged as a pseudogene. The CDR3 is 13 amino acids.

In DNA form, the CDR3 reads TGTGCCAGCAGCGTCCGGACAGGGGATTCCTACGAGCAGTACTTC. Amino acids: CASSVRTGDSYEQYF. The J gene is TRBJ2-7, the V gene TRBV9; the match to TRBD1 covers 9 bases. Per germline, CDR1 SGDLS and CDR2 YYNGEE. This CDR3 region has 15 residues. Trimming cost V 2 bases and J 1 base; bases outside gene matches: 4.

The chain recombines TRBV15 with TRBJ1-4; D is perhaps TRBD1 (5 bases). The V end lost 1 base, the J end lost 6 bases, and 9 bases lay between the germline ends. Per the germline V gene, CDR1 is LNHNV and CDR2 is YYDKDF (reference sequence). The CDR3 sequence is 14 residues long. The CDR3 protein is CATSRGGTDEKLFF. CDR3 nucleotide sequence: TGTGCCACCAGCAGAGGGGGGACCGATGAAAAACTGTTTTTT.

This clone is categorized as medium-sized. The genes are TRBV5-4 and TRBJ1-1, with D uncertain. The CDR3 runs to 16 residues. Looked up from germline, CDR1 is SGHNT and CDR2 is YYREEE (reference sequence). Trimming took off 2 bases at V and 3 bases at J, with 17 bases between the two ends. CDR3 region: CASSFTSVSWDTEAFF. In nucleotides, the CDR3 is TGTGCCAGCAGCTTCACTTCTGTATCTTGGGACACTGAAGCTTTCTTT.

CDR3 region: CASSLVGAWGSTYEQYF. CDR3 nucleotide sequence: TGTGCCAGCAGCTTAGTAGGCGCCTGGGGCTCGACCTACGAGCAGTACTTC. The gene calls are TRBV11-2 and TRBJ2-7, with TRBD1 as a possible D gene (5 bases). Germline lookup yields CDR1 SGHAT and CDR2 FQNNGV. V was clipped by 1 base and J by 2 bases, with 18 bases between them. The CDR3 is 17 amino acids.

The V and J genes are TRBV30 and TRBJ2-1; D perhaps matches TRBD2 (6 bases). The V end lost 1 base, the J end lost 5 bases, and 15 bases lay between the germline ends. This CDR3 has 15 residues. Germline V lookup: CDR1 GTSNPN, CDR2 SVGIG (reference sequence). The CDR3 nucleotides are TGTGCCTGGAGTGGGGTAGCGGACTTGGACAATGAGCAGTTCTTC. It translates to CAWSGVADLDNEQFF.

This clone has only a few counts. The V and J genes are TRBV5-4 and TRBJ2-3; D could derive from TRBD1 or TRBD2 (5 bases each). Germline V gene lookup returns CDR1 SGHNT and CDR2 YYREEE (reference sequence). The CDR3 extends over 16 amino acids. V was clipped by 1 base and J by 1 base, with 13 bases between them. CDR3 amino acids: CASSLRVGAGTDTQYF. In DNA form, the CDR3 reads TGTGCCAGCAGCTTGAGGGTCGGGGCAGGCACAGATACGCAGTATTTT. The whole variable domain, remainder taken from reference TRBV5-4 and TRBJ2-3, is ETGVTQSPTHLIKTRGQQVTLRCSSQSGHNTVSWYQQALGQGPQFIFQYYREEENGRGNFPPRFSGLQFPNYSSELNVNALELDDSALYLCASSLRVGAGTDTQYFGPGTRLTVL.

The rearrangement joins TRBV7-8 to TRBJ1-5; D is possibly TRBD1 (6 bases). The germline CDR1 and CDR2 sequences are SGHVS and FQNEAQ. The CDR3 spans 16 residues. Trimming stripped 1 base from V and 1 base from J, with 11 bases between. The CDR3 DNA reads TGTGCCAGCAGCTTAGTAGGGGGAAACAGCAATCAGCCCCAGCATTTT. Translation: CASSLVGGNSNQPQHF.

The rearrangement links TRBV5-1 to TRBJ2-1; D is possibly TRBD2 (8 bases). Between the trimmed V and J ends, which lost 7 bases and 0 bases, there was a span of 14 bases. CDR1 and CDR2 (germline): SGHRS, YFSETQ. This CDR3 has 15 residues. The CDR3: CASQGGTSSYNEQFF. As DNA, the CDR3 is TGCGCCAGCCAGGGGGGGACTAGCTCCTACAATGAGCAGTTCTTC.

Details on this clone: A junction boundary mismatches the germline segment, possibly from a read error. J is TRBJ2-1 and V is TRBV7-7, with 10 bases matching TRBD1. From germline, CDR1 is SSHAT and CDR2 FNYEAQ (reference sequence). The CDR3 spans 15 residues. Here the CDR3 DNA reads TGTGCTAGCAGCCCAGTGCCGGGACAGGGGAATGAGCAGTTCTTC. Protein product: CASSPVPGQGNEQFF.

This clone was counted between two and nine times. The DNA of the CDR3 is TGTGCCAGCAGTTTCAGTCTAGCGGGAGGGGAGGGGACAGATACGCAGTATTTT. Protein: CASSFSLAGGEGTDTQYF. The V call is TRBV28, the J call TRBJ2-3; 12 nucleotides align to TRBD2. The CDR3 loop spans 18 amino acids. Trimming cost V 3 bases and J 3 bases; bases outside gene matches: 10. Germline-derived CDR1 and CDR2 are MDHEN and SYDVKM.

V and J are TRBV7-2 and TRBJ2-1; D remains unclear. V gave up 6 bases and J gave up 4 bases, with 16 bases separating them. The CDR3 runs 15 residues. Germline V gene lookup returns CDR1 SGHTA and CDR2 FQGNSA. As DNA, the CDR3 is TGTGCCAGCAGGCCCCGGACGGATGGATACAATGAGCAGTTCTTC. The encoded protein is CASRPRTDGYNEQFF.

This clone was picked up a small number of times. This rearrangement joins TRBV7-8 to TRBJ2-7; 7 nucleotides align to TRBD1. The V segment lost 5 bases and the J segment 4 bases; nucleotides outside the gene matches: 11. The germline CDR1 and CDR2 sequences are SGHVS and FQNEAQ. The CDR3 is 15 amino acids. CDR3 DNA sequence: TGTGCCAGCAGCCCAGTGACAGGGACCATGTACGAGCAGTACTTC. Protein product: CASSPVTGTMYEQYF. The full variable domain, with the rest looked up from reference TRBV7-8 and TRBJ2-7, is GAGVSQSPRYKVAKRGQDVALRCDPISGHVSLFWYQQALGQGPEFLTYFQNEAQLDKSGLPSDRFFAERPEGSVSTLKIQRTQQEDSAVYLCASSPVTGTMYEQYFGPGTRLTVT.

The chain uses TRBV11-2 and TRBJ2-1; D may match TRBD1 or TRBD2 (5 bases each). V was pared by 5 bases and J by 5 bases, with 22 bases between. CDR1 and CDR2 (germline): SGHAT, FQNNGV. This CDR3 has 17 amino acids. The DNA of the CDR3 is TGTGCCAGCAGCCCAAGATTGACGGGACCTCTAAACAATGAGCAGTTCTTC. This encodes CASSPRLTGPLNNEQFF.

CDR3: CASNSLTGDDTEAFF. In DNA form, the CDR3 reads TGTGCCAGTAACTCCCTAACAGGGGATGACACTGAAGCTTTCTTT. The genes are TRBV19 and TRBJ1-1, with 7 bases fitting TRBD1. Germline V gene lookup returns CDR1 LNHDA and CDR2 SQIVND (reference sequence). The ends lost 7 bases at V and 3 bases at J; junction bases unmatched: 11. CDR3 length equals 15 residues.